This T cell receptor beta chain emerged from a study of human T cells and chemical hapten exposure. TCRdb itself ran the RACE reads through MiXCR, one entry per CDR3 protein. The sample contains nearly 85,000 distinct CDR3 sequences, roughly 12% of which appear only once. In its sample, this clonotype was seen a few times. Regarding time point: patch test 2, 6 weeks after DPC sensitization. Treatment given: therapeutic diphenylcyclopropenone sensitization with weekly scalp DPC. The sequencing here drew on whole blood, taken in connection with sensitization to the hapten diphenylcyclopropenone (DPC). The sequence was collected from a young man with alopecia areata. Some clones in this sample may be carry-over from other donors' samples.

CDR3 nucleotide sequence: TGTGCCAGCAGCTTACCCAGTTTCAGGGAGAACACTGAAGCTTTCTTT. This translates into CASSLPSFRENTEAFF. J is TRBJ1-1 and V is TRBV7-9, with D perhaps TRBD1 (5 bases). There are 16 residues in the CDR3. Germline assignment: CDR1 SEHNR and CDR2 FQNEAQ (reference sequence). Trimming removed 2 bases from V and 1 base from J, with 14 bases in between.